Presented here are 24 T cell receptor beta chains from one specimen sequenced in a study of T cell responses to AZD1222 COVID-19 vaccine. Here immunoSEQ multiplex PCR was the method, and the copy in TCRdb shows in-frame clones only, minus some. The data contain more than 250,000 clones, 85% to 95% of them seen just once; the ten biggest clones take up less than 0.6%. Sequences were derived from peripheral blood, sampled on day 0 of AZD1222 vaccination. Receptors originate from an adult in good health.

The chain is built from TRBV7-9 and TRBJ2-7, with 8 bases fitting TRBD2. There are 15 residues in the CDR3. V was pared by 5 bases and J by 7 bases, with 13 bases of the junction left unmatched. The germline V gene has CDR1 SEHNR and CDR2 FQNEAQ (reference sequence). CDR3 in DNA: TGTGCCAGCAGCACCGGGACTAGGAGTCTAGGGGAGCAGTACTTC. It specifies CASSTGTRSLGEQYF.

The gene calls are TRBV5-4 and TRBJ2-7; 8 bases agree with TRBD1. The CDR3 contains 15 residues. CDR1 SGHNT and CDR2 YYREEE come from the germline V gene (reference sequence). V trimming: 4 bases; J trimming: 1 base; junction bases outside the gene matches: 7. CDR3 amino acids: CASSQLGQGSYEQYF. DNA of the CDR3: TGTGCCAGCAGCCAACTCGGACAGGGTTCCTACGAGCAGTACTTC.

Details on this clone: Other DNA sequences in the same sample also yield this CDR3. This chain uses TRBV20-1 with TRBJ2-3; no clear D gene. Germline V gene data show CDR1 as DFQATT and CDR2 as SNEGSKA (reference sequence). The CDR3 runs to 11 residues. Trimming took 3 bases from V and 6 from J, leaving 7 bases between them. The CDR3, as DNA: TGCAGTGCTAGGCTCGGGGATACGCAGTATTTT. It translates to CSARLGDTQYF.

The chain employs TRBV6-5 and TRBJ2-7; 8 positions agree with TRBD1. Germline V gene lookup returns CDR1 MNHEY and CDR2 SVGAGI. The CDR3 is made up of 15 amino acids. With 7 bases clipped from V and 6 bases from J, the junction kept 14 bases outside the gene matches. DNA for the CDR3: TGTGCCAGCACGGGCCCCGGACAGGGAGTTCTCGAGCAGTACTTC. This encodes CASTGPGQGVLEQYF.

The chain combines TRBV27 with TRBJ2-7; the D gene could be TRBD1 or TRBD2 (5 bases each). CDR1 and CDR2 (germline): MNHEY, SMNVEV (reference sequence). The V and J ends lost 6 bases and 3 bases respectively, with 12 bases between them. The CDR3 covers 13 residues. CDR3 in amino acids: CASRRDLNYEQYF. The CDR3 DNA is TGTGCCAGCAGAAGGGACCTGAACTACGAGCAGTACTTC.

The rearrangement joins TRBV29-1 to TRBJ2-7, with 7 bases fitting TRBD1. Trimming cost V 7 bases and J 6 bases; bases outside gene matches: 6. Germline loops: CDR1 SQVTM, CDR2 ANQGSEA. The CDR3 covers 11 residues. CDR3 nucleotides: TGCAGCGCGGAACAGGGGCGCGAGCAGTACTTC. Protein product: CSAEQGREQYF.

The chain joins TRBV7-9 to TRBJ2-1; the match to TRBD2 covers 7 bases. Germline CDR1 is SEHNR and CDR2 is FQNEAQ (reference sequence). J gave up 12 bases and V 4 bases, and 9 bases lay outside the gene matches. The CDR3 has 13 amino acids. CDR3 DNA: TGTGCCAGCAGCTGGGAGGGACGGGATATGCAGTTCTTC. This sequence encodes CASSWEGRDMQFF.

The V and J genes are TRBV5-4 and TRBJ2-1; 12 nucleotides line up with TRBD1. Germline CDR1 and CDR2: SGHNT and YYREEE (reference sequence). The CDR3 loop spans 15 amino acids. The V segment lost 4 bases and the J segment 10 bases; nucleotides outside the gene matches: 9. CDR3 region: CASSLRDRGRWEQFF. The CDR3 nucleotides read TGTGCCAGCAGCCTCCGGGACAGGGGGCGCTGGGAGCAGTTCTTC.

The chain has TRBV11-3 and TRBJ1-1; no definite D call. The CDR3 loop spans 13 amino acids. Germline V gives CDR1 SGHNT, CDR2 YENEEA. Trimming took 1 base from V and 4 from J, leaving 7 bases between them. The DNA for the CDR3 is TGTGCCAGCAGCTTAGGCCAAGGCACTGAAGCTTTCTTT. As protein: CASSLGQGTEAFF.

This chain joins TRBV3-1 (or the pseudogene TRBV3-2) and TRBJ2-1, with a weak D call TRBD2 (6 bases). Germline lookup yields CDR1 LGHDT and CDR2 YNNKEL (reference sequence). The length of the CDR3 is 15 residues. V was cut by 4 bases and J by 0 bases, with 10 bases left in between. CDR3: CASSLWRGSYNEQFF. The CDR3, as DNA: TGTGCCAGCAGCCTCTGGCGGGGCTCCTACAATGAGCAGTTCTTC.

The gene calls are TRBV3-1 (or the pseudogene TRBV3-2) and TRBJ1-1; tentative D call: TRBD1 (6 bases). Deletions cut 5 bases from V and 1 base from J, with 17 bases between. Germline CDR1 is LGHDT and CDR2 is YNNKEL (reference sequence). CDR3 length: 16 residues. Here the CDR3 DNA reads TGTGCCAGCAGCGCCTACAGGGACGGCGGGAACACTGAAGCTTTCTTT. Translation: CASSAYRDGGNTEAFF.

The chain uses TRBV28 and TRBJ2-7; the match to TRBD2 covers 8 bases. The CDR3 is 17 amino acids. The V segment lost 4 bases and the J segment 1 base; nucleotides outside the gene matches: 12. Germline assignment: CDR1 MDHEN and CDR2 SYDVKM. CDR3 sequence: CASSSLPGGLGSYEQYF. CDR3 nucleotides: TGTGCCAGCAGTTCCCTTCCGGGGGGGTTAGGGTCCTACGAGCAGTACTTC.

The DNA of the CDR3 is TGTGCCAGCAGTGGGGGCCAGGGGAATTCACCCCTCCACTTT. It yields the protein CASSGGQGNSPLHF. The chain couples TRBV2 to TRBJ1-6; maybe TRBD1 (6 bases). The V gene's germline CDR1 is SNHLY and CDR2 FYNNEI. V was pared by 4 bases and J by 7 bases, with 11 bases between. This CDR3 region has 14 residues.

The chain is built from TRBV5-1 and TRBJ1-5, with 7 bases lining up with TRBD1. The length of the CDR3 is 15 residues. Germline V CDR1 and CDR2: SGHRS, YFSETQ. Trimming removed 2 bases from V and 2 bases from J; junction bases left unmatched: 4. The chain's CDR3 is CASSLAGTGNQPQHF. The CDR3 DNA reads TGCGCCAGCAGCTTAGCCGGGACAGGCAATCAGCCCCAGCATTTT.

V is TRBV27 and J is TRBJ2-7, with TRBD1 matching 10 bases. V dropped 3 bases and J dropped 3; count of bases not matched to a gene: 2. Per the germline V gene, CDR1 is MNHEY and CDR2 is SMNVEV (reference sequence). The CDR3 consists of 14 residues. As DNA, the CDR3 is TGTGCCAGCAGTTTCCGGGACAGGGGCTACGAGCAGTACTTC. This sequence encodes CASSFRDRGYEQYF.

This clone was counted a single time. The chain is built from TRBV15 and TRBJ2-7, with D tentatively TRBD2 (6 bases). V was shortened by 2 bases and J by 4 bases, with 12 bases between the two germline ends. CDR1 and CDR2 (germline): LNHNV, YYDKDF (reference sequence). The CDR3 is 14 amino acids. Here the CDR3 DNA reads TGTGCCACCAGCAGATTGGATGGGGGGTACGAGCAGTACTTC. Its protein is CATSRLDGGYEQYF. Full variable domain (outside the CDR3, taken from reference TRBV15 and TRBJ2-7): DAMVIQNPRYQVTQFGKPVTLSCSQTLNHNVMYWYQQKSSQAPKLLFHYYDKDFNNEADTPDNFQSRRPNTSFCFLDIRSPGLGDTAMYLCATSRLDGGYEQYFGPGTRLTVT.

The genes are TRBV19 and TRBJ1-4; D gene unclear. The CDR3 has 11 residues. From germline, CDR1 is LNHDA and CDR2 SQIVND (reference sequence). V was shortened by 10 bases and J by 10 bases, with 13 bases between the two germline ends. As DNA, the CDR3 is TGTGCCACCACTCAGGCCAGAAAACTGTTTTTT. Protein: CATTQARKLFF.

This chain uses TRBV5-1 with TRBJ2-2; D ambiguous. The CDR3 extends over 13 amino acids. CDR1 and CDR2 (germline): SGHRS, YFSETQ. Trimming left V 0 bases short and J 5 bases short, with 5 bases between. The CDR3 DNA sequence: TGCGCCAGCAGCTTGGAACTTACCGGGGAGCTGTTTTTT. Its translation is CASSLELTGELFF.

The chain combines TRBV28 with TRBJ1-5, with D unresolved. The CDR3 is made up of 18 amino acids. Germline assignment: CDR1 MDHEN and CDR2 SYDVKM. Deletions cut 6 bases from V and 4 bases from J, with 25 bases between. The CDR3 is CASRTGVWVPKGNQPQHF. Here the CDR3 DNA reads TGTGCCAGCAGGACCGGCGTATGGGTGCCCAAGGGAAATCAGCCCCAGCATTTT.

The rearrangement joins TRBV15 to TRBJ1-6; unclear D gene. Trimming stripped 0 bases from V and 8 bases from J, with 2 bases between. The CDR3 length is 12 residues. The germline V gene has CDR1 LNHNV and CDR2 YYDKDF (reference sequence). This chain's CDR3 is CATSRDDSPLHF. The DNA for the CDR3 is TGTGCCACCAGCAGAGATGATTCACCCCTCCACTTT.

This chain links TRBV7-6 with TRBJ2-1; D is unresolved. From germline, CDR1 is SGHVS and CDR2 FNYEAQ. This CDR3 is built from 16 residues. V lost 1 base, J lost 3 bases, and 13 bases lay in between. This chain's CDR3 is CASSLGRARDYNEQFF. The CDR3 coding sequence is TGTGCCAGCAGCTTAGGTAGGGCCCGAGACTACAATGAGCAGTTCTTC. The complete variable domain, with remaining parts taken from reference TRBV7-6 and TRBJ2-1, reads GAGVSQSPRYKVTKRGQDVALRCDPISGHVSLYWYRQALGQGPEFLTYFNYEAQQDKSGLPNDRFSAERPEGSISTLTIQRTEQRDSAMYRCASSLGRARDYNEQFFGPGTRLTVL.

The J gene is TRBJ1-5, the V gene TRBV6-1; TRBD1 is a possible D gene (5 bases). Trimming removed 3 bases from V and 2 bases from J, with 11 bases in between. CDR3 size: 15 residues. Germline CDR1 reads MNHNS; CDR2 reads SASEGT. For the CDR3, the DNA is TGTGCCAGCAGTGACCCCCAGGGCGGCAATCAGCCCCAGCATTTT. Translation gives CASSDPQGGNQPQHF.

The chain has TRBV10-3 and TRBJ2-7; maybe TRBD2 (6 bases). Deletions cut 6 bases from V and 1 base from J, with 13 bases between. There are 14 residues in the CDR3. CDR1 and CDR2 from the germline V gene are ENHRY and SYGVKD. Here the CDR3 reads CAIRGEGRSYEQYF. The DNA for the CDR3 is TGTGCCATCAGGGGAGAAGGGAGGTCCTACGAGCAGTACTTC.

The V gene is TRBV4-3, the J gene TRBJ2-1; D may be TRBD1 (6 bases). V was cut by 0 bases and J by 3 bases, with 15 bases left in between. Germline V gene data show CDR1 as LGHNA and CDR2 as YSLEER. The CDR3 covers 17 residues. DNA for the CDR3: TGCGCCAGCAGCCAAGATTTGTCCAGGGGCGGCTACAATGAGCAGTTCTTC. It specifies CASSQDLSRGGYNEQFF.